The clone carrying this TCR beta chain occurred a few times. No antigen is known for it. Every bit of the isolated RNA underwent reverse transcription, so sequencing read expressed TCRB transcripts. Assay: immunoSEQ multiplex PCR; the TCRdb copy retains only in-frame clones and omits some. The sample has some 370,000 clones; over 9% are singletons. V was clipped by 1 base and J by 8 bases, with 7 bases between them. The CDR3 sequence is 12 residues long. CDR1 SGHRS and CDR2 YFSETQ come from the germline V gene. These data originate in a study of beta chain features in type 1 diabetes. Study-wide points: The study found moderately but significantly shorter TCRB CDR3s in all four CD4+ subsets of Type 1 diabetes patients.

The clonotype was recovered from a man younger than 45 with type 1 diabetes. The specimen was central memory CD4+ T cells from blood. The rearrangement uses TRBV5-1 and TRBJ2-1, with D perhaps matching TRBD2 (5 bases). CDR3 nucleotides: TGCGCCAGCAGCTTGACTAGTGATGAGCAGTTCTTC. It encodes CASSLTSDEQFF.